This T cell receptor beta chain derives from a study of CD8+ T cells in alopecia areata. V lost 6 bases and J lost 4, with 15 bases in between. CDR1 and CDR2 from the germline V gene are SQVTM and ANQGSEA. The CDR3 runs 13 residues. RNA extraction and reverse transcription yielded cDNA as sequencing template. Libraries were prepared by immunoSEQ multiplex PCR; TCRdb keeps only in-frame clonotypes and omits some of them. Of over 90,000 clones in the sample, 45% to 60% were seen once. The chain recombines TRBV29-1 with TRBJ2-5, with D perhaps matching TRBD1 (6 bases). The sequenced sample consisted of CD4+ T cells sorted from blood. This TCR was sampled from a human donor in good health. The CDR3 protein is CSVAGQFGETQYF. The CDR3 region has the DNA TGCAGCGTGGCAGGACAGTTCGGAGAGACCCAGTACTTC.